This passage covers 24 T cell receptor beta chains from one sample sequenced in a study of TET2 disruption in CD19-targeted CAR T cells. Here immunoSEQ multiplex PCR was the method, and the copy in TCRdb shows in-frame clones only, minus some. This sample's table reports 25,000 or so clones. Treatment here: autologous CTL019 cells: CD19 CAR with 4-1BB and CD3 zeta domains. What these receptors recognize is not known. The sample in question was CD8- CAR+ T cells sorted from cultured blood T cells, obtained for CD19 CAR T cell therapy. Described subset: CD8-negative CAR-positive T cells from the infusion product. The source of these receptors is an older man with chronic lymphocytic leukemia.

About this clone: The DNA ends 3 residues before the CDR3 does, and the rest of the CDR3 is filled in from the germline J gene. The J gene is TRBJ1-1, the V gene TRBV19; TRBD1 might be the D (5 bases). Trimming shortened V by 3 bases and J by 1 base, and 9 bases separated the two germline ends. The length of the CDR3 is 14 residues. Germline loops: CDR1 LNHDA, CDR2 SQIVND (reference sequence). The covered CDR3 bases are TGTGCCAGTAGTATGGGGCAAAAGAACACTGAA. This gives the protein CASSMGQKNTE. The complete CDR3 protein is CASSMGQKNTEAFF.

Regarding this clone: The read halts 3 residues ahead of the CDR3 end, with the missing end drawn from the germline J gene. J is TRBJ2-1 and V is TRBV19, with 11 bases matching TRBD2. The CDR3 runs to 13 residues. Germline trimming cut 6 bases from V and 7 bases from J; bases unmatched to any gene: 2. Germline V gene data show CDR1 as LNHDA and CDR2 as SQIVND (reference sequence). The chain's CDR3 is CASSPSGGNEQFF. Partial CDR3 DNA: TGTGCCAGTAGCCCTAGCGGGGGGAATGAG.

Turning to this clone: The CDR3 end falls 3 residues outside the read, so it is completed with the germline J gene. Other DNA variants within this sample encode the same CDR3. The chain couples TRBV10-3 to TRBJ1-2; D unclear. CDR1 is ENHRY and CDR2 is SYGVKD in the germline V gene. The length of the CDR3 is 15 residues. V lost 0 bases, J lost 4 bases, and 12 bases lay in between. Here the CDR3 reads CAISESSGDGYGYTF. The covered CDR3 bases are TGTGCCATCAGTGAGTCGTCCGGGGATGGCTATGGC.

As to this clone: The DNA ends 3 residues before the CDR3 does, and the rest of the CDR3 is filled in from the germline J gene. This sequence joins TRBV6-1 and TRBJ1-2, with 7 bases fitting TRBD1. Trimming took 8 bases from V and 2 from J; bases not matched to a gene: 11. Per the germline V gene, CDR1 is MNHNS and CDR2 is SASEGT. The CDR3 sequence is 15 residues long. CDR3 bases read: TGTGCCAGCGGTGGAAGGGGGACAGCAAACTATGGC. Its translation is CASGGRGTANYG. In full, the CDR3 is CASGGRGTANYGYTF.

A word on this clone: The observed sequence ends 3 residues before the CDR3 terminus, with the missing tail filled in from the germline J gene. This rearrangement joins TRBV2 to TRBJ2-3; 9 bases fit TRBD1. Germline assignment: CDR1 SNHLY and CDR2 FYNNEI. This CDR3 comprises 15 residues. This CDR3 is CASSDGTGSGDAQYF. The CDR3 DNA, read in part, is TGTGCCAGCAGTGACGGGACAGGGTCGGGGGATGCG.

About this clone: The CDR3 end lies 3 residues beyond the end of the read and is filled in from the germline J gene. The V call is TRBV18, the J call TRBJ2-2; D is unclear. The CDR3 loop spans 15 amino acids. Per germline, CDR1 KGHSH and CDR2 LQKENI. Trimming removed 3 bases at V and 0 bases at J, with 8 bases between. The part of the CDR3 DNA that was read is TGTGCCAGCTCACCGTACAGTTCGAACACCGGGGAG. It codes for CASSPYSSNTGE. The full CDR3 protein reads CASSPYSSNTGELFF.

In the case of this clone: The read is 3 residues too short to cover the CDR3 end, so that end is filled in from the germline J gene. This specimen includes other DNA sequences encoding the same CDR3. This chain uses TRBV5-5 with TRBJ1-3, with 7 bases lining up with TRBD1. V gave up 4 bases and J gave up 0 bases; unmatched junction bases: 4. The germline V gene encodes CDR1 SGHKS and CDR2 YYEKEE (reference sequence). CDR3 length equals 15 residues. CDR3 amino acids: CASSPGQNSGNTIYF. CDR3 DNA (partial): TGTGCCAGCAGCCCGGGACAGAACTCTGGAAACACC.

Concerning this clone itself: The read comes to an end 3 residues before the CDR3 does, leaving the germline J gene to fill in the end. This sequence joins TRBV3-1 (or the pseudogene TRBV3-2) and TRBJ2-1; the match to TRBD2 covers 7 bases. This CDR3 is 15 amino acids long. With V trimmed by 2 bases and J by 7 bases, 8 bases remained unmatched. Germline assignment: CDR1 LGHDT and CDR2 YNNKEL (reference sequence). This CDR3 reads CASSQPGLSLNEQFF. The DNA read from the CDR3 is TGTGCCAGCAGCCAACCGGGACTATCTTTAAATGAG.

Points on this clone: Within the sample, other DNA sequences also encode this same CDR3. The CDR3 loop is CASSPRGDGNTIYF. CDR3 bases read: TGTGCCAGCAGCCCCCGGGGTGATGGAAACACC. The chain joins TRBV7-2 to TRBJ1-3; no definite D call. From the germline J gene comes the end of the CDR3, since the read stops 3 residues before it. There are 14 residues in the CDR3. The V end was cut by 5 bases, the J end by 3 bases, with 11 bases between. Germline lookup yields CDR1 SGHTA and CDR2 FQGNSA.

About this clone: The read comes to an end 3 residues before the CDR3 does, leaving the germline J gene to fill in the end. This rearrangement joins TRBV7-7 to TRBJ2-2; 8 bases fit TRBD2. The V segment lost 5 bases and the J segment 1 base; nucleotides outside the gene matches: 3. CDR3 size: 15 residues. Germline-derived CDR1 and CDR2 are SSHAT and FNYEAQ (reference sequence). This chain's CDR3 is CASSPGGRNTGELFF. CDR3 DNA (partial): TGTGCCAGCAGCCCGGGGGGGCGGAACACCGGGGAG.

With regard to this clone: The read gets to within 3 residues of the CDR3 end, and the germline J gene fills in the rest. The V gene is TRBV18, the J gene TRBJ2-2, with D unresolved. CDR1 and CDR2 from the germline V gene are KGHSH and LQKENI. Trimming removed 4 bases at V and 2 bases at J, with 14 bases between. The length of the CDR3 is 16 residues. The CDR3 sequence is CASSLSPNSNTGELFF. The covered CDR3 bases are TGTGCCAGCTCACTTTCCCCCAACTCTAACACCGGGGAG.

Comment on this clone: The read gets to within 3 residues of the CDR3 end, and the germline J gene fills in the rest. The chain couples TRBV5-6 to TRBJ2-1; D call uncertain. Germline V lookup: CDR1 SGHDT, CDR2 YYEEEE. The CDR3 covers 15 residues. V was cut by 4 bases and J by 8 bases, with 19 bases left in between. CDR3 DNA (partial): TGTGCCAGCAGCCGGATAATGGTCCAGGCAGATGAG. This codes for CASSRIMVQADE. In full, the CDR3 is CASSRIMVQADEQFF.

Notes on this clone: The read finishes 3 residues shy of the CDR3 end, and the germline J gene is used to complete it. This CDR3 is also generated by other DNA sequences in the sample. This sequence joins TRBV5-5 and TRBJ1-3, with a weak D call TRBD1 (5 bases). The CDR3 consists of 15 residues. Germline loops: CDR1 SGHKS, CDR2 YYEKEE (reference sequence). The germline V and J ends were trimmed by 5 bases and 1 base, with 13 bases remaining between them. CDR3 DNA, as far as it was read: TGTGCCAGCAGTTCCCCGGACACTTCTGGAAACACC. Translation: CASSSPDTSGNT. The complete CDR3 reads CASSSPDTSGNTIYF.

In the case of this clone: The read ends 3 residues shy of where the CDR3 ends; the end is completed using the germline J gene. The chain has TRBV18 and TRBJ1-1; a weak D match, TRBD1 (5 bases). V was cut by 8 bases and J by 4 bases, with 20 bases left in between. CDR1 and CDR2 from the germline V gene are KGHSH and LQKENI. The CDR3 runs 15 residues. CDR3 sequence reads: CASRAPGGTSTEAFF. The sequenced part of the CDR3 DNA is TGTGCCAGCCGGGCCCCGGGAGGGACTAGCACTGAA.

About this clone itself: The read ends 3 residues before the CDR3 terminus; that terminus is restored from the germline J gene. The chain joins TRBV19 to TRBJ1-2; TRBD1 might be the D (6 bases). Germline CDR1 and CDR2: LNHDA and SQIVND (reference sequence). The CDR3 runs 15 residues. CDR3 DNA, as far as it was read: TGTGCCAGTGCCGACAGGACCCTAGCCAAAAACATC. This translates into CASADRTLAKNI. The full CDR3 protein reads CASADRTLAKNIYTF.

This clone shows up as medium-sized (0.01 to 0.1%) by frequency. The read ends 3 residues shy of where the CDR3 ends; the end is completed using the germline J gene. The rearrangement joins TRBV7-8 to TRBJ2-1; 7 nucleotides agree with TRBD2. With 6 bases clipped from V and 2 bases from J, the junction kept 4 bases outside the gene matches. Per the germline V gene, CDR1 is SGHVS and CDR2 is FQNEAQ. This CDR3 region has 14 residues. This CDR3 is CASRPGGTYNEQFF. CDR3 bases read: TGTGCCAGCAGACCCGGGGGGACCTACAATGAG.

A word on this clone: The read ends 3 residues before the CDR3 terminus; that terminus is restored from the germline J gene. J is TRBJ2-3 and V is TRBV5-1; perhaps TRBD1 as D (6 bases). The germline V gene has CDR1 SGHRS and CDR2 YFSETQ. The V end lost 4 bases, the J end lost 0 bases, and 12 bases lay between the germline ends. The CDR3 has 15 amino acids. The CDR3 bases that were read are TGCGCCAGCAGCACACAGGGCCTGAGCACAGATACG. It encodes CASSTQGLSTDT. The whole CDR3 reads CASSTQGLSTDTQYF.

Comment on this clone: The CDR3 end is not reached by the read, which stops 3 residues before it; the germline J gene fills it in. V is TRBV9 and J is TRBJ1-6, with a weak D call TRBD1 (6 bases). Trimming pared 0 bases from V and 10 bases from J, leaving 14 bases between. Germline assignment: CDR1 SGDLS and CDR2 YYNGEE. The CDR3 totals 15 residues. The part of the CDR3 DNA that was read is TGTGCCAGCAGCGTAGGGGGGGGGCTAAAGTCACCC. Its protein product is CASSVGGGLKSP. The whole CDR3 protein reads CASSVGGGLKSPLHF.

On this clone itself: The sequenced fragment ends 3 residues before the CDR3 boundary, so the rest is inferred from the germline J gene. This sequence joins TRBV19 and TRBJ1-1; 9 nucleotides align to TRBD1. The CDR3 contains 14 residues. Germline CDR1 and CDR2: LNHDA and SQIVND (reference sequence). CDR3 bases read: TGTGCCAGCACAGGGGGCACGGATGTGTTTGGG. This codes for CASTGGTDVFG. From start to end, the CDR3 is CASTGGTDVFGAFF. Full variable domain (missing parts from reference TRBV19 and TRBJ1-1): DGGITQSPKYLFRKEGQNVTLSCEQNLNHDAMYWYRQDPGQGLRLIYYSQIVNDFQKGDIAEGYSVSREKKESFPLTVTSAQKNPTAFYLCASTGGTDVFGAFFGQGTRLTVV.

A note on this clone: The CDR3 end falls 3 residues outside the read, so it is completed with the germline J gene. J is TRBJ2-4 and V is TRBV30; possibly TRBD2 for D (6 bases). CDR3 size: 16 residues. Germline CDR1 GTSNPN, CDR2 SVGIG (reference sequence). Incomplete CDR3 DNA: TGTGCCTGGAGCCCTGTACTGGGGGGTGGGGGAGAGACT. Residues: CAWSPVLGGGGET. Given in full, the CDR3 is CAWSPVLGGGGETQYF.

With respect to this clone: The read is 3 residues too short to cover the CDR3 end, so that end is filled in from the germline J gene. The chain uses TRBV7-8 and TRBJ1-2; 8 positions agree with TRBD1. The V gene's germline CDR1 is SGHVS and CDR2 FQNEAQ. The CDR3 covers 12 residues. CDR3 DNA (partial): TGTGCCAGCGGCCAGGGGGCATACGAC. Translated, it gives CASGQGAYD. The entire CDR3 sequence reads CASGQGAYDYTF.

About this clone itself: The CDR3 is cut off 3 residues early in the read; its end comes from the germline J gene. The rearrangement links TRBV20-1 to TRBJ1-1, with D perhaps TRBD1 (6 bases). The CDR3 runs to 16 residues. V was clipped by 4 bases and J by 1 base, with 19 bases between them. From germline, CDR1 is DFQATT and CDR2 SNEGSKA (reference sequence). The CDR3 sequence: CSATAGGRRGNTEAFF. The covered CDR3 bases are TGCAGTGCTACGGCGGGGGGGCGCCGGGGGAACACTGAA.

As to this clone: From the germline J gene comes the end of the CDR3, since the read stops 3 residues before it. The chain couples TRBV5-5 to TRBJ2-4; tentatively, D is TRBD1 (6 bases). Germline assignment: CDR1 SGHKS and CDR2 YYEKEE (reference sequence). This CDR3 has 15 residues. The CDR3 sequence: CASSWGQGTSIGQYF. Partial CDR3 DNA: TGTGCCAGCAGCTGGGGACAAGGGACGAGTATTGGT.

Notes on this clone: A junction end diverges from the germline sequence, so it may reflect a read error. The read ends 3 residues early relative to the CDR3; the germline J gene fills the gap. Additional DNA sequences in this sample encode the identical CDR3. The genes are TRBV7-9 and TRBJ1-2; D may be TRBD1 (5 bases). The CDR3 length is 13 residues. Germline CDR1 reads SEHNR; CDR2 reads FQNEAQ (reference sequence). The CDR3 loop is CASSRGLWYGYTF. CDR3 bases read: TGTGCCAGCAGCCGGGGGTTGTGGTATGGT.